These 22 T cell receptor beta chains share one sample of origin, sequenced in a study of blood T cells in healthy people across ages. A second PCR of 7 to 11 cycles used a sample-barcoded 5' primer and a J-beta primer mix. TCRdb reanalysed the 5' RACE reads using MiXCR and keeps one entry per CDR3 protein. Seen here are about 670,000 distinct CDR3 sequences, around 41% observed once, and the top ten hold around 30%. The specimen sequenced was blood. The receptors here all came from an elderly man in good health.

This clonotype was recorded a few times. V is TRBV7-2 and J is TRBJ1-4, with no clear D. Germline values: CDR1 SGHTA, CDR2 FQGNSA. The length of the CDR3 is 15 residues. V shed 1 base and J shed 3 bases, with 9 bases lying between them. CDR3 coding DNA: TGTGCCAGCAGCTTAGTCGGGGTGGCTAATGAAAAACTGTTTTTT. Translated, it gives CASSLVGVANEKLFF.

In this sample, this clonotype turned up a few times. The chain joins TRBV28 to TRBJ2-7; D is unresolved. The V end lost 5 bases, the J end lost 3 bases, and 11 bases lay between the germline ends. This CDR3 has 13 residues. Per the germline V gene, CDR1 is MDHEN and CDR2 is SYDVKM. The CDR3 sequence is CASSTTAGYEQYF. The CDR3 nucleotides read TGTGCCAGCAGTACGACGGCAGGCTACGAGCAGTACTTC.

The gene calls are TRBV29-1 and TRBJ2-5; D is perhaps TRBD1 or TRBD2 (5 bases each). The CDR3 length is 14 residues. CDR1 and CDR2 (germline): SQVTM, ANQGSEA. The chain's CDR3 is CSASGTIDYNEQYF. The CDR3 DNA reads as TGCAGTGCGTCCGGGACGATTGACTACAATGAGCAGTACTTC.

This chain connects TRBV7-2 to TRBJ1-1; 7 nucleotides match TRBD1. The CDR3 has 17 amino acids. Germline CDR1 and CDR2: SGHTA and FQGNSA. V trimming: 3 bases; J trimming: 2 bases; junction bases outside the gene matches: 12. CDR3 protein: CASSFQARGPLNTEAFF. The CDR3 nucleotides read TGTGCCAGCAGCTTCCAGGCGAGGGGGCCCCTTAACACTGAAGCTTTCTTT. Drawing the rest from reference TRBV7-2 and TRBJ1-1, the complete variable domain is GAGVSQSPSNKVTEKGKDVELRCDPISGHTALYWYRQSLGQGLEFLIYFQGNSAPDKSGLPSDRFSAERTGGSVSTLTIQRTQQEDSAVYLCASSFQARGPLNTEAFFGQGTRLTVV.

V gene TRBV7-2 combines with J gene TRBJ2-5; D not certain. This CDR3 is built from 13 residues. Trimming pared 3 bases from V and 11 bases from J, leaving 16 bases between. Germline CDR1 reads SGHTA; CDR2 reads FQGNSA. CDR3 sequence reads: CASSFYSAPEQYF. CDR3 in DNA: TGTGCCAGCAGCTTTTACAGCGCACCGGAGCAGTACTTC. Supplemented by reference TRBV7-2 and TRBJ2-5, the full variable domain reads GAGVSQSPSNKVTEKGKDVELRCDPISGHTALYWYRQSLGQGLEFLIYFQGNSAPDKSGLPSDRFSAERTGGSVSTLTIQRTQQEDSAVYLCASSFYSAPEQYFGPGTRLLVL.

The chain employs TRBV4-2 and TRBJ1-1, with no clear D. Germline V gene data show CDR1 as LGHNA and CDR2 as YNFKEQ. Trimming left V 2 bases short and J 1 base short, with 8 bases between. The CDR3 has 14 amino acids. CDR3 region: CASSQLTSNTEAFF. The CDR3 DNA follows: TGTGCCAGCAGCCAATTAACATCGAACACTGAAGCTTTCTTT.

The J gene is TRBJ2-1, the V gene TRBV10-1; 9 bases are shared with TRBD1. The CDR3 spans 15 residues. Germline CDR1 WNHNN, CDR2 SYGVQD (reference sequence). V trimming: 2 bases; J trimming: 5 bases; junction bases outside the gene matches: 4. CDR3 protein: CASSEVDRGNNEQFF. In nucleotides, the CDR3 is TGCGCCAGCAGTGAGGTCGACAGGGGGAACAATGAGCAGTTCTTC.

On this clonotype: This sequence may be a read error, since a much larger clone differs from it by one base. V usage is TRBV5-8 and J usage is TRBJ2-4; 12 nucleotides match TRBD1. The germline V gene encodes CDR1 SGHTS and CDR2 YDEGEE. The length of the CDR3 is 16 residues. The V and J ends lost 4 bases and 15 bases, in that order; junction bases with no gene match: 17. The CDR3 DNA follows: TGTGCCAGCAGCATTCGTGGGGGACAGGGGGCTGGTGAGCGGTACTTC. Its protein product is CASSIRGGQGAGERYF.

This clonotype has a single count. The CDR3: CASRIWGTVPYELYF. In nucleotides, the CDR3 is TGTGCCAGCAGGATTTGGGGAACAGTCCCCTACGAGCTGTACTTC. This chain uses TRBV21-1 with TRBJ2-7; TRBD2, the table's D call, lacks a check against the DNA. TRBV21-1 is a pseudogene locus. The CDR3 spans 15 residues.

This clonotype was observed a handful of times. This rearrangement joins TRBV20-1 to TRBJ1-2; D is possibly TRBD1 (5 bases). Deletions cut 6 bases from V and 10 bases from J, with 15 bases between. From germline, CDR1 is DFQATT and CDR2 SNEGSKA (reference sequence). The CDR3 contains 11 residues. CDR3 DNA: TGCAGTGCATCGGGCGGGGCAGCCTACACCTTC. This gives the protein CSASGGAAYTF.

This chain joins TRBV6-1 and TRBJ2-3; the D is unclear. The CDR3 spans 13 residues. Trimming removed 2 bases from V and 14 bases from J, with 17 bases in between. CDR1 and CDR2 (germline): MNHNS, SASEGT. CDR3 sequence (DNA): TGTGCCAGCAGTGAAAACGTCCAAAGATACGCGTATTTT. Its translation: CASSENVQRYAYF.

This clonotype was counted between two and nine times. The rearrangement joins TRBV27 to TRBJ2-7, with 14 bases lining up with TRBD2. CDR3 length: 16 amino acids. With V trimmed by 5 bases and J by 6 bases, 9 bases remained unmatched. Germline V gives CDR1 MNHEY, CDR2 SMNVEV (reference sequence). The CDR3 bases are TGTGCCAGCAGTCCCAGACTAGCGGGAGGGGTGGGCGAGCAGTACTTC. Translation gives CASSPRLAGGVGEQYF.

This chain uses TRBV5-1 with TRBJ2-7; TRBD2 aligns across 10 bases. V gave up 2 bases and J gave up 2 bases; unmatched junction bases: 13. CDR1 is SGHRS and CDR2 is YFSETQ in the germline V gene. This CDR3 has 18 amino acids. This CDR3 is CASSFEPTGTSETYEQYF. In DNA, the CDR3 is TGCGCCAGCAGCTTTGAACCTACCGGGACTAGCGAAACCTACGAGCAGTACTTC.

The chain combines TRBV20-1 with TRBJ2-1; TRBD2 matches at 11 bases. The CDR3 is 17 residues long. Germline V gene sequence: CDR1 DFQATT, CDR2 SNEGSKA (reference sequence). The ends lost 3 bases at V and 7 bases at J; junction bases unmatched: 14. The CDR3 protein is CSASLSSGGLARNEQFF. The CDR3 bases are TGCAGTGCTAGCCTATCTAGCGGGGGGCTTGCGCGAAATGAGCAGTTCTTC.

The CDR3 spells CASAHGDTQYF. The CDR3 DNA reads TGTGCCAGCGCGCACGGAGATACGCAGTATTTT. The gene calls are TRBV6-5 and TRBJ2-3; D ambiguous. Trimming took off 8 bases at V and 5 bases at J, with 8 bases between the two ends. The CDR3 has 11 amino acids. In germline, CDR1 is MNHEY, CDR2 SVGAGI.

The chain combines TRBV27 with TRBJ1-3; the D is unclear. Germline V gene sequence: CDR1 MNHEY, CDR2 SMNVEV (reference sequence). The V and J ends lost 6 bases and 0 bases respectively, with 12 bases between them. The CDR3 contains 15 residues. The CDR3 nucleotides read TGTGCCAGCAGCAAGGACTGGAGCTCTGGAAACACCATATATTTT. Translation: CASSKDWSSGNTIYF.

The table lists this clonotype with a few counts. This chain joins TRBV2 and TRBJ2-3, with TRBD1 matching 9 bases. After removal of 4 bases from V and 2 bases from J, the junction contained 7 bases not matched to a gene. The CDR3 consists of 16 residues. CDR1 is SNHLY, CDR2 FYNNEI, per germline. CDR3 nucleotide sequence: TGTGCCAGCAGTGCGATGAGGACAGGGGCCACAGATACGCAGTATTTT. Translated: CASSAMRTGATDTQYF. Together with reference TRBV2 and TRBJ2-3, the CDR3 gives the full variable domain: EPEVTQTPSHQVTQMGQEVILRCVPISNHLYFYWYRQILGQKVEFLVSFYNNEISEKSEIFDDQFSVERPDGSNFTLKIRSTKLEDSAMYFCASSAMRTGATDTQYFGPGTRLTVL.

The sample holds a few counts of this clonotype. The V gene is TRBV4-3, the J gene TRBJ2-4; D may correspond to TRBD1 or TRBD2 (5 bases each). CDR1 is LGHNA, CDR2 YSLEER, per germline. Trimming pared 0 bases from V and 6 bases from J, leaving 12 bases between. This CDR3 has 15 residues. The CDR3 is CASSQDPFGANIQYF. In nucleotides, the CDR3 is TGCGCCAGCAGCCAAGATCCCTTCGGGGCAAACATTCAGTACTTC.

With respect to this clonotype: A much larger clone sits a single nucleotide away, making a read error possible. The rearrangement joins TRBV7-2 to TRBJ2-5; D may match TRBD1 or TRBD2 (5 bases each). V lost 2 bases and J 2 bases, leaving 18 bases between the germline ends. From germline, CDR1 is SGHTA and CDR2 FQGNSA. This CDR3 has 17 amino acids. The CDR3: CASSLTWGSTPQETQYF. The CDR3 region has the DNA TGTGCCAGCAGCTTAACGTGGGGGAGCACGCCACAAGAGACCCAGTACTTC.

V is TRBV5-1 and J is TRBJ2-1, with 8 nucleotides matching TRBD1. The CDR3 length is 15 residues. V lost 0 bases, J lost 9 bases, and 8 bases stayed unmatched. CDR1 is SGHRS and CDR2 is YFSETQ in the germline V gene. CDR3 DNA sequence: TGCGCCAGCAGCTTGGATGGGCAGGGGGCGGCTGAGCAGTTCTTC. Translation gives CASSLDGQGAAEQFF.

The genes are TRBV4-2 and TRBJ2-5, with TRBD2 identical over 8 bases. Germline V CDR1 and CDR2: LGHNA, YNFKEQ. Trimming at V came to 2 bases and at J to 5 bases, leaving 1 base not matched to a gene. The CDR3 totals 13 residues. CDR3 bases: TGTGCCAGCAGCCAAAGACTAGCGGAGACCCAGTACTTC. It translates to CASSQRLAETQYF.

Ten or more counts support this clonotype. The rearrangement links TRBV10-3 to TRBJ2-7; 14 bases are shared with TRBD2. Trimming cost V 5 bases and J 5 bases; bases outside gene matches: 11. The length of the CDR3 is 17 residues. In germline, CDR1 is ENHRY, CDR2 SYGVKD. CDR3 sequence reads: CAISPGTSGSRLHEQYF. CDR3 nucleotides: TGTGCCATCAGTCCAGGGACTAGCGGGAGTCGGCTCCACGAGCAGTACTTC.